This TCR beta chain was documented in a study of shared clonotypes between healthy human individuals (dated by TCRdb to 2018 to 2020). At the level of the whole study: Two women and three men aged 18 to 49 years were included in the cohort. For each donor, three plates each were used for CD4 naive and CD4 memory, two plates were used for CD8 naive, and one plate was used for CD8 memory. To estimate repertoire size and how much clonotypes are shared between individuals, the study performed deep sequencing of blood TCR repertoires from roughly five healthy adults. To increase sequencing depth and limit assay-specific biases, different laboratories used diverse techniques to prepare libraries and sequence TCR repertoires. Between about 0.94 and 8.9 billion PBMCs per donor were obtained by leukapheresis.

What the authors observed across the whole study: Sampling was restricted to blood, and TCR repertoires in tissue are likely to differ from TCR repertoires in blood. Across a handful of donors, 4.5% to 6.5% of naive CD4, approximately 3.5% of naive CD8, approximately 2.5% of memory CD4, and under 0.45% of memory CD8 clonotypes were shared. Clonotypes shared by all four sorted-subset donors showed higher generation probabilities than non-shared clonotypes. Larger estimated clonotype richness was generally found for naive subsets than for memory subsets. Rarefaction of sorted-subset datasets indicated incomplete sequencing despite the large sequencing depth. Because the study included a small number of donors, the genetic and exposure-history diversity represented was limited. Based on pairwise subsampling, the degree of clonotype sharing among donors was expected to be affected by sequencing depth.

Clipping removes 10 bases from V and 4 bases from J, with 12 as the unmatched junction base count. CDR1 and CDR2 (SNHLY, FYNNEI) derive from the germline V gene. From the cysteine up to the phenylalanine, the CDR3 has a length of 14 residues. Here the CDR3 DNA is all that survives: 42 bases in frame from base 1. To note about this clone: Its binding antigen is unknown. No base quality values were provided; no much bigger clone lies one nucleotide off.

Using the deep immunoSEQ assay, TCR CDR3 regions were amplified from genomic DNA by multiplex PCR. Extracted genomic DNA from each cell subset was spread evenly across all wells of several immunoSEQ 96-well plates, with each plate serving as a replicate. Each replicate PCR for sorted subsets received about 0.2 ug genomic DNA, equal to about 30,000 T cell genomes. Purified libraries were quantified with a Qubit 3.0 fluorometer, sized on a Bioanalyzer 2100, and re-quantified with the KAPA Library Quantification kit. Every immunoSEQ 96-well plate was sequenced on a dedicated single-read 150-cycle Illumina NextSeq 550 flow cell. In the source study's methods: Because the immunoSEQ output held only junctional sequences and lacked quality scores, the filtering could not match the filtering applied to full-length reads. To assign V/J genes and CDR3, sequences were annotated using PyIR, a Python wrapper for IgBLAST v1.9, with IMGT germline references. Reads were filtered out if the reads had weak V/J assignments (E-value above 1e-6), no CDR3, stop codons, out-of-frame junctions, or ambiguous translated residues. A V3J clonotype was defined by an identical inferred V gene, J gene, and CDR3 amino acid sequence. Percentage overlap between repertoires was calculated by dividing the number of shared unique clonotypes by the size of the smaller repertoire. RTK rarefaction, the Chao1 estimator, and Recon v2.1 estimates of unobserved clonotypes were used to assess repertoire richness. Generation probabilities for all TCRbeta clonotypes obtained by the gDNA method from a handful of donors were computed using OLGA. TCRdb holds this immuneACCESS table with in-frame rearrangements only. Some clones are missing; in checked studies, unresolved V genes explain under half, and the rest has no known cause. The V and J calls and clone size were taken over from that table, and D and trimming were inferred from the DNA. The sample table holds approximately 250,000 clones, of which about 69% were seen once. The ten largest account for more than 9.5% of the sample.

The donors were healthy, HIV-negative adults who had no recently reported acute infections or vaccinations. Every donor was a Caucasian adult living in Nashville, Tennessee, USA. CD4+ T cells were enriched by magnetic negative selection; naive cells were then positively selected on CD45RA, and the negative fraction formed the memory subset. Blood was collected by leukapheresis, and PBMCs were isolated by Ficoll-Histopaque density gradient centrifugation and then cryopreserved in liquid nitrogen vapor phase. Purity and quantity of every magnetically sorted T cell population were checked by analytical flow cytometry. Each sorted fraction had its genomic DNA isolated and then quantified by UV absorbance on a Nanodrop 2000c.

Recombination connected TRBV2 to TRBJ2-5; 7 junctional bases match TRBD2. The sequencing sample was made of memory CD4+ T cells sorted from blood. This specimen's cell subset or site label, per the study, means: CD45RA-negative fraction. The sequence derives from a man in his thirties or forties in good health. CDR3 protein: CATDRGSQGETQYF. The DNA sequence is TGTGCCACGGACCGCGGGAGCCAGGGAGAGACCCAGTACTTC.